The rows below give T cell receptor beta chains drawn from one sample of a study of T-cell reconstitution after alpha-beta-depleted transplantation in children. TCRdb called the PCR reads again in MiXCR, with one record for every CDR3 protein. This table has almost 500,000 distinct CDR3 sequences, approximately 13% appearing once. The sample consisted of PBMCs from the stem cell graft donor, taken from the stem cell graft. These receptors were taken from a human donor who donated a stem cell graft to a child with combined immunodeficiency. Each CDR3 is given without its conserved first and last residue. Fields, in order: V gene, J gene, clone size, CDR3 protein. For some rows the clone size is stated as once, few or many, or as a class when expanded; others skip it.

V gene: TRBV27
J gene: TRBJ1-5
clone size: .
CDR3 protein: ASSLFHSNQPQH

V gene: TRBV5-1
J gene: TRBJ1-2
clone size: few
CDR3 protein: ASSDLGTANYGYT

V gene: TRBV3-1
J gene: TRBJ2-3
clone size: few
CDR3 protein: ASSQVGLATNTQY

V gene: TRBV20-1
J gene: TRBJ1-1
clone size: many
CDR3 protein: SARLRTLPNTEAF

V gene: TRBV20-1
J gene: TRBJ1-2
clone size: .
CDR3 protein: SARVDRSHLGYT

V gene: TRBV9
J gene: TRBJ2-1
clone size: few
CDR3 protein: ASSVAWGLAGREDLYNEQF

V gene: TRBV6-5
J gene: TRBJ1-6
clone size: .
CDR3 protein: AARGLNSPLH

V gene: TRBV25-1
J gene: TRBJ2-7
clone size: .
CDR3 protein: ASRQGLNEQY

V gene: TRBV7-2
J gene: TRBJ2-5
clone size: .
CDR3 protein: ASSLQSGQETQY

V gene: TRBV12-3/TRBV12-4
J gene: TRBJ2-3
clone size: .
CDR3 protein: ASSSPVSGTQY

V gene: TRBV30
J gene: TRBJ1-3
clone size: few
CDR3 protein: AWSLGGPGNTIY

V gene: TRBV12-3/TRBV12-4
J gene: TRBJ2-7
clone size: many
CDR3 protein: ASGSPYEQY

V gene: TRBV11-2
J gene: TRBJ2-1
clone size: .
CDR3 protein: ASSSHQGYNEQF

V gene: TRBV9
J gene: TRBJ2-7
clone size: few
CDR3 protein: ASSPSGAPSYEQY

V gene: TRBV13
J gene: TRBJ2-3
clone size: many
CDR3 protein: ASSPAGTSSTDTQY

V gene: TRBV9
J gene: TRBJ2-1
clone size: few
CDR3 protein: ASSVGGSPSHNEQF

V gene: TRBV6-1
J gene: TRBJ2-1
clone size: few
CDR3 protein: ASTRTSNNEQF

V gene: TRBV12-3/TRBV12-4
J gene: TRBJ2-3
clone size: few
CDR3 protein: ASRVLAATDTQY

V gene: TRBV6-1
J gene: TRBJ2-7
clone size: few
CDR3 protein: ASSPRGVPYEQY

V gene: TRBV6-2/TRBV6-3
J gene: TRBJ2-7
clone size: .
CDR3 protein: ASILTPAKTYEQY

V gene: TRBV6-5
J gene: TRBJ2-7
clone size: many
CDR3 protein: ASSWRDGEQY

V gene: TRBV12-3/TRBV12-4
J gene: TRBJ2-1
clone size: .
CDR3 protein: ASSQQGWNEQF

V gene: TRBV9
J gene: TRBJ1-2
clone size: .
CDR3 protein: ASSVAIRGALYGYT

V gene: TRBV7-2
J gene: TRBJ2-7
clone size: few
CDR3 protein: ASSLGTRGEQY

V gene: TRBV11-2
J gene: TRBJ2-7
clone size: few
CDR3 protein: ASSPLQGKGEQY

V gene: TRBV11-3
J gene: TRBJ2-1
clone size: .
CDR3 protein: ASSLDHGVYYEQF

V gene: TRBV6-1
J gene: TRBJ2-1
clone size: few
CDR3 protein: ASKDLLGSYNEQF

V gene: TRBV2
J gene: TRBJ2-7
clone size: .
CDR3 protein: ASSVEVGSEQY

V gene: TRBV7-3
J gene: TRBJ1-3
clone size: many
CDR3 protein: ASSLTGGASGNTIY

V gene: TRBV12-3/TRBV12-4
J gene: TRBJ2-7
clone size: many
CDR3 protein: ASSLLAEQY

V gene: TRBV10-3
J gene: TRBJ2-1
clone size: few
CDR3 protein: AISEEGLDLDEQF

V gene: TRBV5-5
J gene: TRBJ2-7
clone size: many
CDR3 protein: ASSTRGDRRYEQY

V gene: TRBV29-1
J gene: TRBJ2-1
clone size: .
CDR3 protein: SASGPGGSHEQF

V gene: TRBV9
J gene: TRBJ2-2
clone size: many
CDR3 protein: ASSVVGAGELF

V gene: TRBV7-2
J gene: TRBJ2-1
clone size: many
CDR3 protein: ASSWTGGSSYNEQF

V gene: TRBV12-3/TRBV12-4
J gene: TRBJ1-2
clone size: .
CDR3 protein: ASSPVLANYGYT

V gene: TRBV12-3/TRBV12-4
J gene: TRBJ1-2
clone size: few
CDR3 protein: ASSLRRGGGGHGYT

V gene: TRBV20-1
J gene: TRBJ2-1
clone size: many
CDR3 protein: SRTSGGSDEQF